Shown below are 30 T cell receptor beta chains from a single sample sequenced in a study of blood T cell repertoires in COVID-19. Method: immunoSEQ multiplex PCR; TCRdb's copy keeps in-frame clones and lacks some. The sample has roughly 300,000 clones, roughly 90% seen once. Sample: peripheral blood. These receptors were taken from a woman aged 25 to 39 with COVID-19, enrolled during active disease.

Only one count was recorded for this clone. The J gene is TRBJ1-2, the V gene TRBV30; tentative D call: TRBD1 (5 bases). Germline assignment: CDR1 GTSNPN and CDR2 SVGIG (reference sequence). The CDR3 contains 14 residues. V was clipped by 6 bases and J by 4 bases, with 18 bases between them. DNA of the CDR3: TGTGCCTGTCAATTCCCGGGACTCCTCTATGGCTACACCTTC. It translates to CACQFPGLLYGYTF. Filled out from reference TRBV30 and TRBJ1-2, the complete variable domain reads SQTIHQWPATLVQPVGSPLSLECTVEGTSNPNLYWYRQAAGRGLQLLFYSVGIGQISSEVPQNLSASRPQDRQFILSSKKLLLSDSGFYLCACQFPGLLYGYTFGSGTRLTVV.

This clone has just one count. J is TRBJ2-1 and V is TRBV3-1 (or the pseudogene TRBV3-2); perhaps TRBD1 as D (5 bases). This CDR3 region has 18 residues. Germline V gene sequence: CDR1 LGHDT, CDR2 YNNKEL (reference sequence). Deletions cut 4 bases from V and 1 base from J, with 20 bases between. The CDR3 DNA sequence: TGTGCCAGCAGCCGCCCATCCCAGGGTTTCTGGTCCTACAATGAGCAGTTCTTC. Translation gives CASSRPSQGFWSYNEQFF.

The CDR3 sequence is CAISGRQGPQETQYF. In DNA form, the CDR3 reads TGTGCCATCAGTGGTCGTCAGGGCCCCCAAGAGACCCAGTACTTC. The chain carries TRBV10-3 and TRBJ2-5; D perhaps matches TRBD1 (5 bases). The CDR3 runs to 15 residues. Trimming cost V 4 bases and J 1 base, with 13 bases left between them. The germline gives CDR1 ENHRY, CDR2 SYGVKD.

This clone was counted between two and nine times. This chain joins TRBV7-3 and TRBJ2-3; 7 bases map to TRBD2. The CDR3 is made up of 15 amino acids. Germline-derived CDR1 and CDR2 are SGHTA and FQGTGA. V dropped 0 bases and J dropped 0; count of bases not matched to a gene: 0. CDR3 amino acids: CASSLTRGSTDTQYF. The CDR3, as DNA: TGTGCCAGCAGCTTAACGCGGGGGAGCACAGATACGCAGTATTTT.

The V and J genes are TRBV2 and TRBJ2-7, with 10 bases aligning to TRBD2. The CDR3 sequence is 15 residues long. The germline V gene encodes CDR1 SNHLY and CDR2 FYNNEI. J lost 2 bases, V lost 4 bases, and 5 bases had no gene match. The CDR3 sequence: CASSGQGLAAYEQYF. In nucleotides, the CDR3 is TGTGCCAGCAGTGGTCAAGGACTAGCGGCCTACGAGCAGTACTTC.

V usage is TRBV5-1 and J usage is TRBJ1-1; the match to TRBD1 covers 7 bases. Germline CDR1 SGHRS, CDR2 YFSETQ. The J segment lost 4 bases and the V segment lost 0 bases, leaving 12 bases of the junction unmatched. This CDR3 has 17 amino acids. CDR3 nucleotide sequence: TGCGCCAGCAGCTTGGGTCCCGACAGGGTCAGGGGCACTGAAGCTTTCTTT. Translation gives CASSLGPDRVRGTEAFF. Full variable domain (remainder filled in from reference TRBV5-1 and TRBJ1-1): KAGVTQTPRYLIKTRGQQVTLSCSPISGHRSVSWYQQTPGQGLQFLFEYFSETQRNKGNFPGRFSGRQFSNSRSEMNVSTLELGDSALYLCASSLGPDRVRGTEAFFGQGTRLTVV.

The genes are TRBV9 and TRBJ1-3, with TRBD1 matching 8 bases. CDR1 SGDLS and CDR2 YYNGEE come from the germline V gene. V dropped 3 bases and J dropped 3; count of bases not matched to a gene: 5. The CDR3 covers 15 residues. The CDR3 DNA is TGTGCCAGCAGCGGCTCCGGGACAGGTGGAAACACCATATATTTT. Translating it yields CASSGSGTGGNTIYF. The complete variable domain, with remaining parts taken from reference TRBV9 and TRBJ1-3, reads DSGVTQTPKHLITATGQRVTLRCSPRSGDLSVYWYQQSLDQGLQFLIQYYNGEERAKGNILERFSAQQFPDLHSELNLSSLELGDSALYFCASSGSGTGGNTIYFGEGSWLTVV.

The chain links TRBV5-1 to TRBJ1-2, with D perhaps TRBD1 (6 bases). The length of the CDR3 is 16 residues. The germline V and J ends were trimmed by 0 bases and 6 bases, with 18 bases remaining between them. The V gene's germline CDR1 is SGHRS and CDR2 YFSETQ. CDR3 nucleotide sequence: TGCGCCAGCAGCTTGGGATCAGGGGCCGGTCGCGATGGCTACACCTTC. Translating gives CASSLGSGAGRDGYTF. The whole variable domain, remainder taken from reference TRBV5-1 and TRBJ1-2, is KAGVTQTPRYLIKTRGQQVTLSCSPISGHRSVSWYQQTPGQGLQFLFEYFSETQRNKGNFPGRFSGRQFSNSRSEMNVSTLELGDSALYLCASSLGSGAGRDGYTFGSGTRLTVV.

The CDR3 sequence: CASSREENSPLHF. In nucleotides, the CDR3 is TGTGCCAGCAGCCGCGAAGAGAATTCACCCCTCCACTTT. This rearrangement joins TRBV11-3 to TRBJ1-6; D ambiguous. Trimming left V 5 bases short and J 7 bases short, with 9 bases between. There are 13 residues in the CDR3. CDR1 is SGHNT, CDR2 YENEEA, per germline.

The chain links TRBV11-3 to TRBJ1-1; D not resolved. The CDR3 is 13 residues long. The germline gives CDR1 SGHNT, CDR2 YENEEA. V gave up 6 bases and J gave up 7 bases, with 15 bases separating them. The CDR3 is CASSSRVDDEAFF. CDR3 sequence (DNA): TGTGCCAGCAGTTCCCGGGTTGACGATGAAGCTTTCTTT.

This clone was seen just once. V is TRBV12-3 or TRBV12-4 and J is TRBJ1-4; 9 nucleotides line up with TRBD1. Trimming removed 4 bases from V and 10 bases from J; junction bases left unmatched: 4. This CDR3 region has 13 residues. CDR3 sequence: CASSSGQGSKLFF. The CDR3 bases are TGTGCCAGCAGTTCGGGACAGGGTTCAAAACTGTTTTTT.

The chain's CDR3 is CASKGGADNSRGNQPQHF. CDR3 nucleotide sequence: TGTGCCAGCAAGGGGGGGGCTGACAACTCTAGAGGCAATCAGCCCCAGCATTTT. The chain couples TRBV28 to TRBJ1-5; maybe TRBD1 (6 bases). This CDR3 has 18 amino acids. Trimming removed 7 bases at V and 2 bases at J, with 24 bases between. Germline lookup yields CDR1 MDHEN and CDR2 SYDVKM.

This chain connects TRBV9 to TRBJ2-2, with a weak D call TRBD1 (6 bases). V lost 5 bases, J lost 0 bases, and 8 bases lay in between. The germline gives CDR1 SGDLS, CDR2 YYNGEE. This CDR3 region has 14 residues. The CDR3, as DNA: TGTGCCAGCAGGGGGGCAGCGAACACCGGGGAGCTGTTTTTT. This gives the protein CASRGAANTGELFF.

The chain joins TRBV15 to TRBJ2-2; D is ambiguous. Trimming removed 0 bases from V and 7 bases from J, with 9 bases in between. Germline V gene lookup returns CDR1 LNHNV and CDR2 YYDKDF (reference sequence). CDR3 length: 14 amino acids. The CDR3 DNA sequence: TGTGCCACCAGCAGAGATCGAGATGTCGGGGAGCTGTTTTTT. Amino acids: CATSRDRDVGELFF. Together with reference TRBV15 and TRBJ2-2, the CDR3 gives the full variable domain: DAMVIQNPRYQVTQFGKPVTLSCSQTLNHNVMYWYQQKSSQAPKLLFHYYDKDFNNEADTPDNFQSRRPNTSFCFLDIRSPGLGDTAMYLCATSRDRDVGELFFGEGSRLTVL.

The gene calls are TRBV19 and TRBJ2-1; D is possibly TRBD2 (6 bases). The ends were cut back, 5 bases at V and 0 bases at J, with 8 bases in the middle. Germline V CDR1 and CDR2: LNHDA, SQIVND (reference sequence). The CDR3 has 14 residues. The CDR3 is CASSPGGSYNEQFF. CDR3 bases: TGTGCCAGTAGTCCCGGGGGCTCCTACAATGAGCAGTTCTTC.

A single count supports this clone. The V gene is TRBV2, the J gene TRBJ2-3; the match to TRBD2 covers 9 bases. The V gene end was trimmed by 6 bases and the J gene end by 3 bases; junction bases not matched to a gene: 4. There are 14 residues in the CDR3. Germline CDR1 reads SNHLY; CDR2 reads FYNNEI. The CDR3 region has the DNA TGTGCCAGCAGGAGCGGGGGGCTGACAGATACGCAGTATTTT. This codes for CASRSGGLTDTQYF.

This clone was picked up one time. This chain links TRBV18 with TRBJ1-2; TRBD1 agrees at 7 bases. The CDR3 covers 15 residues. The germline V gene has CDR1 KGHSH and CDR2 LQKENI. V shed 3 bases and J 4 bases; nucleotides not matched to a gene: 8. The DNA for the CDR3 is TGTGCCAGCTCACCGCAGGGGGTTCGGGTCTATGGCTACACCTTC. It translates to CASSPQGVRVYGYTF.

This chain joins TRBV2 and TRBJ1-1, with D possibly TRBD1 on 6 matching bases. CDR1 SNHLY and CDR2 FYNNEI come from the germline V gene. Trimming pared 5 bases from V and 1 base from J, leaving 8 bases between. CDR3 length: 13 amino acids. The CDR3: CASSRTENTEAFF. The CDR3 DNA reads TGTGCCAGCAGTCGGACAGAGAACACTGAAGCTTTCTTT.

CDR3 amino acids: CASSARTGSYEQYF. CDR3 bases: TGTGCCAGCAGCGCGCGGACAGGGAGCTACGAGCAGTACTTC. The J gene is TRBJ2-7, the V gene TRBV3-1 (or the pseudogene TRBV3-2); 8 bases match TRBD1. The germline V gene encodes CDR1 LGHDT and CDR2 YNNKEL (reference sequence). The J segment lost 3 bases and the V segment lost 5 bases, leaving 6 bases of the junction unmatched. This CDR3 has 14 residues.

This chain connects TRBV28 to TRBJ2-2; D possibly corresponds to TRBD2 (6 bases). The CDR3 has 14 residues. The V gene's germline CDR1 is MDHEN and CDR2 SYDVKM. CDR3 DNA sequence: TGTGCGATTACGCCGGGGGCGAACACCGGGGAGCTGTTTTTT. Translated: CAITPGANTGELFF. Complete variable domain (other parts from reference TRBV28 and TRBJ2-2): DVKVTQSSRYLVKRTGEKVFLECVQDMDHENMFWYRQDPGLGLRLIYFSYDVKMKEKGDIPEGYSVSREKKERFSLILESASTNQTSMYLCAITPGANTGELFFGEGSRLTVL.

This chain links TRBV2 with TRBJ2-7; D may be TRBD1 (6 bases). The CDR3 contains 12 residues. CDR1 and CDR2 (germline): SNHLY, FYNNEI. Trimming removed 9 bases at V and 5 bases at J, with 14 bases between. CDR3 sequence: CASDEGVNEQYF. In nucleotides, the CDR3 is TGTGCCAGTGATGAGGGGGTGAACGAGCAGTACTTC.

CDR3 bases: TGTGCCAGCAGTTTCCGCGGGGGGGACAATGAGCAGTTCTTC. Translated, it gives CASSFRGGDNEQFF. V usage is TRBV27 and J usage is TRBJ2-1; 9 positions match TRBD2. Germline loops: CDR1 MNHEY, CDR2 SMNVEV (reference sequence). The V gene end was trimmed by 3 bases and the J gene end by 5 bases; junction bases not matched to a gene: 2. The length of the CDR3 is 14 residues.

The rearrangement links TRBV12-3 or TRBV12-4 to TRBJ1-1, with D hard to call. This CDR3 spans 13 amino acids. Between the trimmed V and J ends, which lost 6 bases and 4 bases, there was a span of 12 bases. Written as DNA, the CDR3 is TGTGCCAGCAGACCGGGCCGGGGCACTGAAGCTTTCTTT. Amino acid sequence: CASRPGRGTEAFF.

The J gene is TRBJ2-5, the V gene TRBV13; 10 bases align to TRBD2. The V gene's germline CDR1 is PRHDT and CDR2 FYEKMQ (reference sequence). Trimming cost V 5 bases and J 3 bases; bases outside gene matches: 9. This CDR3 spans 16 amino acids. The DNA of the CDR3 is TGTGCCAGCAGCCAAACTAGCGGGGAAATCAAAGAGACCCAGTACTTC. Its protein is CASSQTSGEIKETQYF.

This clone appeared once. The chain employs TRBV7-2 and TRBJ1-5, with a tentative D call TRBD1 (5 bases). The CDR3 has 14 residues. Germline-derived CDR1 and CDR2 are SGHTA and FQGNSA. Deletions cut 5 bases from V and 7 bases from J, with 15 bases between. Here the CDR3 reads CASSHAGGGQPQHF. In DNA form, the CDR3 reads TGTGCCAGCAGCCATGCGGGGGGTGGACAGCCCCAGCATTTT. Combining the CDR3 with reference TRBV7-2 and TRBJ1-5 gives the whole variable domain GAGVSQSPSNKVTEKGKDVELRCDPISGHTALYWYRQSLGQGLEFLIYFQGNSAPDKSGLPSDRFSAERTGGSVSTLTIQRTQQEDSAVYLCASSHAGGGQPQHFGDGTRLSIL.

This clone was observed a few times. The chain recombines TRBV11-2 with TRBJ1-1; D unclear. V was shortened by 5 bases and J by 3 bases, with 4 bases between the two germline ends. Looked up from germline, CDR1 is SGHAT and CDR2 is FQNNGV. The CDR3 extends over 11 amino acids. CDR3 amino acids: CASSQDTEAFF. As DNA, the CDR3 is TGTGCCAGCAGCCAGGACACTGAAGCTTTCTTT.

This sequence joins TRBV7-2 and TRBJ1-2, with 7 bases lining up with TRBD1. The CDR3 is 16 amino acids. In germline, CDR1 is SGHTA, CDR2 FQGNSA. Trimming removed 5 bases from V and 4 bases from J; junction bases left unmatched: 13. This CDR3 is CASSHFGTAGSYGYTF. The CDR3 DNA follows: TGTGCCAGCAGCCATTTTGGGACAGCTGGGAGCTATGGCTACACCTTC.

V and J are TRBV27 and TRBJ1-1; 8 bases map to TRBD1. The CDR3 length is 14 residues. The junction had 10 bases not matched to a gene; V was cut back by 5 bases and J by 8 bases. The germline V gene encodes CDR1 MNHEY and CDR2 SMNVEV (reference sequence). The CDR3 here is CASSIRTGLSEAFF. For the CDR3, the DNA is TGTGCCAGCAGTATCCGGACAGGGTTGAGCGAAGCTTTCTTT.

This clone was recorded only once. V and J are TRBV7-6 and TRBJ2-5; no reliable D call. V gave up 5 bases and J gave up 4 bases, with 17 bases separating them. Germline CDR1 SGHVS, CDR2 FNYEAQ. The CDR3 totals 15 residues. CDR3 bases: TGTGCCAGCAGCCTCACGCTCGGCCGCGGAGAGACCCAGTACTTC. Its translation is CASSLTLGRGETQYF.

The rearrangement links TRBV19 to TRBJ2-7; 12 nucleotides align to TRBD1. J gave up 2 bases and V 10 bases, and 6 bases lay outside the gene matches. Per the germline V gene, CDR1 is LNHDA and CDR2 is SQIVND (reference sequence). The CDR3 consists of 14 residues. The CDR3 loop is CATKGQGATYEQYF. CDR3 DNA: TGTGCCACTAAGGGACAGGGGGCCACCTACGAGCAGTACTTC.